This paragraph covers one T cell receptor beta chain sequence. As yet, its antigen is unknown. The study ran its PCR with 60 Vbeta and 13 Jbeta primers. This table comes from immunoSEQ multiplex PCR, and its TCRdb copy is limited to in-frame clones, with some not included. This repertoire includes around 110,000 clones. This record belongs to a study of cytomegalovirus exposure and HLA in healthy donors. Study outcomes and limitations: Many donors carried some public TCRs, although rarity characterized most TCR sequences. Previously analyzed data showed that most TCR beta V segments were productive at a frequency of about 90% or about 30%.

The sequenced material came from PBMCs. The TCR comes from a man aged 25 to 45 in good health and CMV-seronegative.

The CDR3 nucleotides read TGTGCCAGCAGCAGAGGGGGCGACCAAGAGACCCAGTACTTC. Translating gives CASSRGGDQETQYF. This sequence joins TRBV4-2 and TRBJ2-5, with 7 bases lining up with TRBD1. Germline V gene data show CDR1 as LGHNA and CDR2 as YNFKEQ. CDR3 length: 14 residues. Germline trimming cut 5 bases from V and 0 bases from J; bases unmatched to any gene: 3.